This T cell receptor beta chain emerged from a study of beta chain features in type 1 diabetes. Study-level points and caveats: When Type 1 diabetes patients were examined, their TCRB CDR3s proved moderately but significantly shorter in all four CD4+ subsets.

CDR1 SGDLS and CDR2 YYNGEE come from the germline V gene. CDR3 length equals 15 residues. After removal of 0 bases from V and 6 bases from J, the junction contained 4 bases not matched to a gene. A remark on this clone: Its antigen remains unknown.

Investigators reverse transcribed all isolated RNA, so they sequenced expressed TCRB transcripts. Profiling relied on immunoSEQ multiplex PCR, and the TCRdb table lists in-frame clones only, not all of them. Here the sample spans some 350,000 clones, around an eighth being singletons. The rearrangement uses TRBV9 and TRBJ1-5, with TRBD1 matching 9 bases. Sequenced sample: naive CD4+ T cells from blood. The source is a woman in her late teens or twenties with type 1 diabetes. CDR3 region: CASSVGTGDGQPQHF. CDR3 in DNA: TGTGCCAGCAGCGTAGGGACAGGGGACGGTCAGCCCCAGCATTTT.